Listed below are T cell receptor beta chains from one sample, sequenced in a study of beta chain features in type 1 diabetes. Measured with immunoSEQ multiplex PCR; TCRdb has only the in-frame clones, and not every one. This table holds 630,000 or so clones, about an eighth found once. The sequenced material came from naive CD4+ T cells from blood. The source of these receptors is a man aged 18 to 29 with type 1 diabetes. Each CDR3 is given with its conserved first and last residue.

TRBV14	TRBJ2-3	CASSQVQYVAQYF
TRBV6-1	TRBJ2-4	CASSEGGGDIQYF
TRBV7-2	TRBJ2-7	CASSLRETSYEQYF
TRBV28	TRBJ1-5	CASRDQGARSQPQHF
TRBV1	TRBJ2-7	CTSSLGFGSNSYEQYF
TRBV5-1	TRBJ2-5	CASSSLEREETQYF
TRBV5-1	TRBJ2-1	CASSLTDYNEQFF
TRBV30	TRBJ2-1	CAWSATGTGSDEQFF
TRBV30	TRBJ1-2	CAWSPGGLLFYTF
TRBV19	TRBJ2-3	CAIPRGARTDTQYF
TRBV27	TRBJ1-4	CASSLWLGTVNEKLFF
TRBV30	TRBJ1-2	CAWQGTYGYTF
TRBV30	TRBJ2-1	CAWSDPPGTGGVRYEQFF
TRBV4-2	TRBJ2-7	CASSREGLSNEQYF
TRBV20-1	TRBJ1-1	CSARSYTEAFF
TRBV19	TRBJ1-1	CASSKPGQRLNTEAFF
TRBV5-4	TRBJ2-5	CASSPTGGQRETQYF
TRBV19	TRBJ2-2	CASSPQGTGTGELFF
TRBV5-4	TRBJ2-4	CASSLGNDRGERNIQYF
TRBV2	TRBJ2-3	CASSEQRERGDTQYF
TRBV4-2	TRBJ2-7	CASSHPSGSYEQYF
TRBV6-6	TRBJ1-5	CASSTQDGRNQPQHF
TRBV29-1	TRBJ2-1	CSVGEGAYNEQFF
TRBV7-9	TRBJ1-2	CASSPVGQGIYGYTF
TRBV9	TRBJ2-3	CASSLEGLTDTQYF
TRBV4-2	TRBJ2-1	CASSQDPDSLGANEQFF
TRBV5-1	TRBJ2-1	CASSYSYNEQFF
TRBV18	TRBJ2-7	CASSPPGGYEQYF
TRBV19	TRBJ2-7	CASGKDRGTYEQYF
TRBV18	TRBJ2-1	CASSPPGSFGRVLHGEQFF